Presented here are 25 T cell receptor beta chains from one specimen sequenced in a study of OX40 agonist ivuxolimab in advanced cancers. Sequencing used immunoSEQ multiplex PCR; TCRdb keeps in-frame clones, though not all of them. Among about 100,000 clones listed, approximately 90% were seen once. The material sequenced was CD4+ or CD8+ T cells sorted from blood, taken in a trial of the OX40 agonist ivuxolimab. The receptor source for this set is an adult with an advanced solid tumor such as melanoma, head and neck, liver or kidney cancer.

The CDR3 DNA reads TGTGCCAGCAGTTACTCGGGGACAGGGACTATGGGCTACACCTTC. Protein: CASSYSGTGTMGYTF. The chain recombines TRBV6-5 with TRBJ1-2; TRBD1 matches at 9 bases. The length of the CDR3 is 15 residues. The trim removed 0 bases at V and 8 bases at J, leaving 7 bases unmatched. Germline CDR1 reads MNHEY; CDR2 reads SVGAGI.

DNA of the CDR3: TGCGCCAGCAGCCTCTGGACAGACACAGATACGCAGTATTTT. It translates to CASSLWTDTDTQYF. The chain couples TRBV5-1 to TRBJ2-3, with D possibly being TRBD1 (6 bases). Trimming shortened V by 4 bases and J by 2 bases, and 11 bases separated the two germline ends. Germline V gives CDR1 SGHRS, CDR2 YFSETQ. CDR3 length: 14 amino acids.

The V and J genes are TRBV30 and TRBJ2-7; D gene uncertain. V lost 4 bases, J lost 3 bases, and 13 bases lay in between. The CDR3 has 13 residues. Germline CDR1 GTSNPN, CDR2 SVGIG (reference sequence). Here the CDR3 DNA reads TGTGCCTGGAATACCCGCAGCTTCTACGAGCAGTACTTC. The encoded protein is CAWNTRSFYEQYF. The full variable domain, completed using reference TRBV30 and TRBJ2-7, is SQTIHQWPATLVQPVGSPLSLECTVEGTSNPNLYWYRQAAGRGLQLLFYSVGIGQISSEVPQNLSASRPQDRQFILSSKKLLLSDSGFYLCAWNTRSFYEQYFGPGTRLTVT.

This chain links TRBV6-1 with TRBJ2-5, with TRBD2 identical over 8 bases. This CDR3 region has 15 residues. The V gene end was trimmed by 4 bases and the J gene end by 5 bases; junction bases not matched to a gene: 9. CDR1 is MNHNS, CDR2 SASEGT, per germline. This chain's CDR3 is CASSAYGGARETQYF. CDR3 DNA: TGTGCCAGCAGTGCGTACGGGGGGGCCCGGGAGACCCAGTACTTC.

The rearrangement uses TRBV5-1 and TRBJ2-3, with TRBD1 matching over 9 bases. CDR1 and CDR2 from the germline V gene are SGHRS and YFSETQ. Trimming took 4 bases from V and 4 from J; bases not matched to a gene: 7. This CDR3 contains 15 residues. The CDR3 reads CASSKPTGGPDTQYF. CDR3 DNA: TGCGCCAGCAGCAAGCCAACAGGGGGCCCAGATACGCAGTATTTT.

The rearrangement joins TRBV11-3 to TRBJ2-1, with D uncertain. V was cut by 5 bases and J by 9 bases, with 14 bases left in between. The CDR3 is 13 amino acids. CDR1 is SGHNT and CDR2 is YENEEA in the germline V gene. CDR3 in amino acids: CASSARVLSEQFF. CDR3 DNA sequence: TGTGCCAGCAGCGCACGAGTCTTGAGTGAGCAGTTCTTC. The variable domain in full, with the rest retrieved from reference TRBV11-3 and TRBJ2-1, is EAGVVQSPRYKIIEKKQPVAFWCNPISGHNTLYWYLQNLGQGPELLIRYENEEAVDDSQLPKDRFSAERLKGVDSTLKIQPAELGDSAVYLCASSARVLSEQFFGPGTRLTVL.

This clone is a singleton in its sample. The V call is TRBV5-6, the J call TRBJ2-2; either TRBD1 or TRBD2 may fit D (5 bases each). Trimming pared 3 bases from V and 1 base from J, leaving 13 bases between. The germline gives CDR1 SGHDT, CDR2 YYEEEE. This CDR3 comprises 16 residues. CDR3 DNA: TGTGCCAGCAGCTCGTATGGGACCCGGAACACCGGGGAGCTGTTTTTT. This encodes CASSSYGTRNTGELFF.

The rearrangement links TRBV5-6 to TRBJ1-3, with D uncertain. V shed 0 bases and J shed 1 base, with 5 bases lying between them. This CDR3 is 14 amino acids long. The germline CDR1 and CDR2 sequences are SGHDT and YYEEEE. The CDR3 DNA reads as TGTGCCAGCAGCTTGGAGAGATCTGGAAACACCATATATTTT. Protein product: CASSLERSGNTIYF.

This chain links TRBV29-1 with TRBJ1-5, with TRBD1 matching 7 bases. The V gene end was trimmed by 5 bases and the J gene end by 1 base; junction bases not matched to a gene: 5. Looked up from germline, CDR1 is SQVTM and CDR2 is ANQGSEA. The CDR3 length is 14 residues. The CDR3: CSVLQGSSNQPQHF. The CDR3 nucleotides read TGCAGCGTTCTACAGGGGTCGAGCAATCAGCCCCAGCATTTT.

V usage is TRBV7-9 and J usage is TRBJ2-7; 10 nucleotides align to TRBD1. J was trimmed by 4 bases and V by 1 base; bases with no gene match: 4. Per germline, CDR1 SEHNR and CDR2 FQNEAQ (reference sequence). The CDR3 sequence is 15 residues long. CDR3 coding DNA: TGTGCCAGCAGCTTAGTAGGGACAGGGGTTTACGAGCAGTACTTC. This codes for CASSLVGTGVYEQYF.

This chain links TRBV25-1 with TRBJ1-6; TRBD1 agrees at 8 bases. Germline lookup yields CDR1 MGHDK and CDR2 SYGVNS. There are 14 residues in the CDR3. The V and J ends lost 8 bases and 7 bases, in that order; junction bases with no gene match: 7. CDR3 sequence: CASRGAGGNSPLHF. CDR3 sequence (DNA): TGTGCCAGCCGTGGCGCAGGGGGCAATTCACCCCTCCACTTT.

V and J are TRBV11-1 and TRBJ2-3; D possibly uses TRBD1 or TRBD2 (5 bases each). The germline V gene has CDR1 SGHAT and CDR2 FQDESV (reference sequence). The length of the CDR3 is 15 residues. V was shortened by 7 bases and J by 0 bases, with 14 bases between the two germline ends. Here the CDR3 reads CASTKGTSSTDTQYF. In nucleotides, the CDR3 is TGTGCCAGCACTAAAGGGACCTCTAGCACAGATACGCAGTATTTT.

This clone was recorded only once. This chain joins TRBV5-1 and TRBJ2-5; no firm D call. Trimming removed 0 bases from V and 1 base from J, with 13 bases in between. Germline CDR1 reads SGHRS; CDR2 reads YFSETQ. The CDR3 totals 16 residues. CDR3 residues: CASSLDARGPQETQYF. The CDR3 coding sequence is TGCGCCAGCAGCTTGGATGCCAGAGGCCCCCAAGAGACCCAGTACTTC.

The V gene is TRBV5-1, the J gene TRBJ2-7; D gene ambiguous. The V gene's germline CDR1 is SGHRS and CDR2 YFSETQ. CDR3 length: 11 residues. V lost 4 bases, J lost 1 base, and 3 bases lay in between. In nucleotides, the CDR3 is TGCGCCAGCAGCACGTCCTACGAGCAGTACTTC. Amino acids: CASSTSYEQYF.

CDR3 in DNA: TGCGCCAGCAGCTTGGGGGCAGCCCAGGACGAGCAGTACTTC. Residues: CASSLGAAQDEQYF. The rearrangement uses TRBV5-1 and TRBJ2-7; D call uncertain. Trimming took 0 bases from V and 5 from J, leaving 12 bases between them. The CDR3 totals 14 residues. Germline V gene data show CDR1 as SGHRS and CDR2 as YFSETQ.

The chain has TRBV5-5 and TRBJ2-1; D gene uncertain. The length of the CDR3 is 15 residues. With 0 bases removed from V and 0 bases from J, the gap between germline ends came to 7 bases. Germline lookup yields CDR1 SGHKS and CDR2 YYEKEE (reference sequence). The DNA of the CDR3 is TGTGCCAGCAGCTTGGCCGTCAGCTCCTACAATGAGCAGTTCTTC. The encoded protein is CASSLAVSSYNEQFF.

The sample holds one count of this clone. The V call is TRBV2, the J call TRBJ2-1; tentatively, D is TRBD2 (5 bases). Trimming removed 5 bases from V and 1 base from J, with 15 bases in between. The germline V gene has CDR1 SNHLY and CDR2 FYNNEI. CDR3 length equals 16 residues. In nucleotides, the CDR3 is TGTGCCAGCAGTCGAGTTGGGAGAGGATCCTACAATGAGCAGTTCTTC. Translation: CASSRVGRGSYNEQFF.

A word on this clone: The same CDR3 is also encoded by other DNA sequences in this sample. The J gene is TRBJ2-2, the V gene TRBV7-6; D remains ambiguous. V shed 1 base and J shed 7 bases, with 10 bases lying between them. The CDR3 runs to 14 residues. CDR1 and CDR2 (germline): SGHVS, FNYEAQ. The CDR3 DNA is TGTGCCAGCAGCTTAGGTGGGCCCGACGGGGAGCTGTTTTTT. Its protein product is CASSLGGPDGELFF. The variable domain in full, with the rest retrieved from reference TRBV7-6 and TRBJ2-2, is GAGVSQSPRYKVTKRGQDVALRCDPISGHVSLYWYRQALGQGPEFLTYFNYEAQQDKSGLPNDRFSAERPEGSISTLTIQRTEQRDSAMYRCASSLGGPDGELFFGEGSRLTVL.

This chain uses TRBV11-3 with TRBJ1-3, with a tentative D call TRBD1 (6 bases). The CDR3 totals 15 residues. Trimming left V 6 bases short and J 2 bases short, with 14 bases between. Per the germline V gene, CDR1 is SGHNT and CDR2 is YENEEA. The CDR3 nucleotides read TGTGCCAGCAGTAACTACAGGGTTGCTGGAAACACCATATATTTT. Residues: CASSNYRVAGNTIYF.

In its sample, this clone was seen once. The rearrangement joins TRBV6-1 to TRBJ2-7; D not certain. CDR1 and CDR2 from the germline V gene are MNHNS and SASEGT. CDR3 length: 14 residues. Trimming took 6 bases from V and 3 from J, leaving 15 bases between them. CDR3 nucleotides: TGTGCCAGCAGGGCTGGGCCAGTCCGCTACGAGCAGTACTTC. Translating it yields CASRAGPVRYEQYF.

The rearrangement joins TRBV7-3 to TRBJ2-3; 8 positions agree with TRBD2. With 5 bases clipped from V and 3 bases from J, the junction kept 7 bases outside the gene matches. The CDR3 has 15 amino acids. Germline V lookup: CDR1 SGHTA, CDR2 FQGTGA. CDR3 sequence: CASSPGTRGTDTQYF. In DNA form, the CDR3 reads TGTGCCAGCAGCCCGGGGACTAGAGGGACAGATACGCAGTATTTT.

This chain joins TRBV27 and TRBJ1-5; D call uncertain. V lost 0 bases, J lost 6 bases, and 12 bases lay in between. Germline V gene data show CDR1 as MNHEY and CDR2 as SMNVEV (reference sequence). The CDR3 runs to 15 residues. In nucleotides, the CDR3 is TGTGCCAGCAGTTTATCGCCCCCGTTGGTTCAGCCCCAGCATTTT. Amino acid sequence: CASSLSPPLVQPQHF.

CDR3: CASSLEAGRWNEQFF. The CDR3, as DNA: TGTGCCAGCAGCTTAGAAGCAGGTCGTTGGAATGAGCAGTTCTTC. The V gene is TRBV7-8, the J gene TRBJ2-1, with D unclear. Germline V gene lookup returns CDR1 SGHVS and CDR2 FQNEAQ. V was pared by 1 base and J by 7 bases, with 14 bases between. The CDR3 is 15 amino acids.

V and J are TRBV11-2 and TRBJ1-3, with 7 bases aligning to TRBD1. The trim removed 8 bases at V and 0 bases at J, leaving 4 bases unmatched. This CDR3 is built from 14 residues. CDR1 is SGHAT and CDR2 is FQNNGV in the germline V gene. In DNA, the CDR3 is TGTGCCAGCCATGACAGGGTCTCTGGAAACACCATATATTTT. It specifies CASHDRVSGNTIYF.

The chain combines TRBV19 with TRBJ2-2, with TRBD1 as a possible D gene (6 bases). The CDR3 is 14 amino acids. Per germline, CDR1 LNHDA and CDR2 SQIVND (reference sequence). V shed 6 bases and J shed 2 bases, with 10 bases lying between them. The chain's CDR3 is CASRQGSNTGELFF. CDR3 bases: TGTGCCAGTAGACAGGGTTCCAACACCGGGGAGCTGTTTTTT.